This T cell receptor (beta chain) was recorded in a study of metastatic and nonmetastatic thyroid tumors. For the study at large: Samples came from malignant and benign thyroid patients, and repertoires were compared across blood and tumor or nodule tissue. Points from the study as a whole: The reported finding was significantly higher TCR beta diversity in malignant thyroid tumors relative to benign nodules, in blood and tumor.

Original data processing: It was from CDR3 differences across clinicopathological groups that a distant-metastasis classifier for papillary thyroid cancer was built. TCRdb recomputed clones from the PCR reads via MiXCR. These V and J calls originate from TCRdb's pipeline instead of the authors' own analysis. The sample lists 20,000 to 25,000 clones, 15% to 20% occurring once. Germline CDR1 and CDR2: SGHVS and FNYEAQ. The CDR3 consists of 15 residues. V was pared by 2 bases and J by 1 base, with 11 bases between. This clone came up a few times. No antigen is known for it. The entire patient cohort was treatment-naive prior to thyroid surgery.

The J gene is TRBJ1-1, the V gene TRBV7-6, with D perhaps TRBD1 (5 bases). Sequenced: adjacent normal tissue. This receptor was obtained from a male donor with papillary thyroid cancer or a benign thyroid nodule (not recorded which). Some clones in this sample may be carry-over from other donors' samples. This CDR3 is CASSLRAGSNTEAFF. The CDR3 DNA follows: TGTGCCAGCAGCTTAAGGGCAGGGTCGAACACTGAAGCTTTCTTT.